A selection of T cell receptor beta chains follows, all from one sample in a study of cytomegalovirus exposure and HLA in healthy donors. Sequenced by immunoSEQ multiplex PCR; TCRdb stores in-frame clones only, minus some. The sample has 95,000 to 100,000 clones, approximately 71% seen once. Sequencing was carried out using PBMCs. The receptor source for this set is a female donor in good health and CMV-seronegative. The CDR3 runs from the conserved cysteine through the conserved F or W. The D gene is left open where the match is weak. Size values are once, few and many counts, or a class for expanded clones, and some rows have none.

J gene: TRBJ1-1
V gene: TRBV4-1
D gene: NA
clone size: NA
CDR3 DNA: TGCGCCAGCAGCCAAGACGAGTATTTCCTTGAAGCTTTCTTT
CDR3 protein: CASSQDEYFLEAFF

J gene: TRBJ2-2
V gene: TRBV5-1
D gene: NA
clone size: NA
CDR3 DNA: TGCGCCAGCAGCTTCGGGGGGCCCGGGGAGCTGTTTTTT
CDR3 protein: CASSFGGPGELFF

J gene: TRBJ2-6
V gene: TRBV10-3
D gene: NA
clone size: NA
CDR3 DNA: TGTGCCATCAGTGGTGCGTCAAGCTCTGGGGCCAACGTCCTGACTTTC
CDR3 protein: CAISGASSSGANVLTF

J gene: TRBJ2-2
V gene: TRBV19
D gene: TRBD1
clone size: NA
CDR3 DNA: TGTGCCAGTAGTCACGGACAGGAAAGAGCCGGGGAGCTGTTTTTT
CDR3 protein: CASSHGQERAGELFF

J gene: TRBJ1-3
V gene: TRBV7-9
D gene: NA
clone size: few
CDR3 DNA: TGTGCCAGCAGCCGTACAGGATCCTCTGGAAACACCATATATTTT
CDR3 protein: CASSRTGSSGNTIYF

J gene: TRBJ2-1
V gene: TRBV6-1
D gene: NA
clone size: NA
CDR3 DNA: TGTGCCAGCAGTGAATCCCGGACAGTCAGCTCCTACAATGAGCAGTTCTTC
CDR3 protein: CASSESRTVSSYNEQFF

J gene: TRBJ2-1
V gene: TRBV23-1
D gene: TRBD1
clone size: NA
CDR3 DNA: TGCGCCAGCAGTCAAGACGTCCCGGGACAGGGCAGACGGCCCAATGAGCAGTTCTTC
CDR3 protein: CASSQDVPGQGRRPNEQFF

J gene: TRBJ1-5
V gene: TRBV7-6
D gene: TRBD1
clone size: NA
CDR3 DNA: TGTGCCAGCAGCGGTGGACAGGGCCAGCCCCAGCATTTT
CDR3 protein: CASSGGQGQPQHF

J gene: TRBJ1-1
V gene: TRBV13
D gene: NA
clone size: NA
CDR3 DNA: TGTGCCAGCAGCCCAGAGACAGGCAGGACTGAAGCTTTCTTT
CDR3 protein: CASSPETGRTEAFF

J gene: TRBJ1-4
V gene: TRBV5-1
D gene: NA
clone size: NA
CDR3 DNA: TGCGCCAGCAGCCGGAACGCAGGGGCCAATGGGGAAAAACTGTTTTTT
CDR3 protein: CASSRNAGANGEKLFF

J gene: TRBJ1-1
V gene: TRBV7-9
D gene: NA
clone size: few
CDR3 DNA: TGTGCCAGCAGCTTAGTATCACAGAACACTGAAGCTTTCTTT
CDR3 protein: CASSLVSQNTEAFF

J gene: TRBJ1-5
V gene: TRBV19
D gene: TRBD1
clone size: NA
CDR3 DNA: TGTGCCAGTAGTTCCGGGACAGGGCCTATTCTCGATCAGCCCCAGCATTTT
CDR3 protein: CASSSGTGPILDQPQHF

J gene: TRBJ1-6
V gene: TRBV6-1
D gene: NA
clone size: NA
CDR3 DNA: TGTGCCAGCAGTGAAGCGGGGGGGGAGGGGAGTTCACCCCTCCACTTT
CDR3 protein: CASSEAGGEGSSPLHF

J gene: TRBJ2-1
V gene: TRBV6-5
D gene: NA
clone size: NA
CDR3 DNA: TGTGCCAGCAGTTACTCTGGCGGGGTCTACAATGAGCAGTTCTTC
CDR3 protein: CASSYSGGVYNEQFF

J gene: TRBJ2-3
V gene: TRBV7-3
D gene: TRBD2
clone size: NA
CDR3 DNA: TGTGCCAGCAGCTTAGCTAGCGGGATGCTCGGGAATACGCAGTATTTT
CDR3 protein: CASSLASGMLGNTQYF

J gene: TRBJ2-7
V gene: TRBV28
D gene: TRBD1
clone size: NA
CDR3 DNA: TGTGCCAGCAGTGAGACAGGGGCGGGCGAGCAGTACTTC
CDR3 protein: CASSETGAGEQYF

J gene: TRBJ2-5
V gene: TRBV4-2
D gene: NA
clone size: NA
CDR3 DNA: TGTGCCAGCAGCCAAGCTTCCTCGGGGGTCCAAGAGACCCAGTACTTC
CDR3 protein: CASSQASSGVQETQYF

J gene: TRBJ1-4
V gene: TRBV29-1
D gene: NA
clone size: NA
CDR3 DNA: TGCAGCGTTGCTCCCGGAGGGGAAAAACTGTTTTTT
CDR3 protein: CSVAPGGEKLFF

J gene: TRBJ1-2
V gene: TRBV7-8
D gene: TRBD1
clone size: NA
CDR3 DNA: TGTGCCAGCAGCCCGGACAGGGATAGGGGCTACACCTTC
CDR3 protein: CASSPDRDRGYTF

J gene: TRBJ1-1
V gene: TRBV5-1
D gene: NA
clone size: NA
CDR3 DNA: TGCGCCAGCAGCCCACGACAGAACACTGAAGCTTTCTTT
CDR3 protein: CASSPRQNTEAFF

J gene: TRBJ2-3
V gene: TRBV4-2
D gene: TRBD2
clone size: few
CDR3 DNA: TGTGCCAGCAGCCCAAGTTGGGGGGGGAAGGTGGATACGCAGTATTTT
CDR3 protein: CASSPSWGGKVDTQYF

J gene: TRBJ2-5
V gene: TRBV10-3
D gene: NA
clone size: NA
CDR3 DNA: TGTGCCATCAGTGTAGGTTTGGTGAGGGAGACCCAGTACTTC
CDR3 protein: CAISVGLVRETQYF

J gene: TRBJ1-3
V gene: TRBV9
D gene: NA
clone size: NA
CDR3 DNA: TGTGCCAGCAGCCCGGGGGGAAGCTCTGGAAACACCATATATTTT
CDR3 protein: CASSPGGSSGNTIYF

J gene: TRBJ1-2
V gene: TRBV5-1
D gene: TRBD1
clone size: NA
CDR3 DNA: TGCGCCAGCAGCACGGGACAGTTTAACTATGGCTACACCTTC
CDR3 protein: CASSTGQFNYGYTF

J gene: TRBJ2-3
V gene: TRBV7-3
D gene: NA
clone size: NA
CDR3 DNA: TGTGCCAGCAGCCTAACTAGGGAGGCAACAGATACGCAGTATTTT
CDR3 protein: CASSLTREATDTQYF

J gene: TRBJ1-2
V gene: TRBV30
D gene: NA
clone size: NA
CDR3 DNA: TGTGCCTGGAGTGTAGGGGGCTATGGCTACACCTTC
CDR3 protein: CAWSVGGYGYTF

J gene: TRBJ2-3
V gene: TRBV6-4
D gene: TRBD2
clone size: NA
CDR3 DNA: TGTGCCAGCAGTGACGGTAGCGGGGGAGATACGCAGTATTTT
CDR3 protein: CASSDGSGGDTQYF

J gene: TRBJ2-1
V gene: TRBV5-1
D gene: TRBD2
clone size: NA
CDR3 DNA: TGCGCCAGCAGCTTGACTAGCGGGGGTATTATTGAGCAGTTCTTC
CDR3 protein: CASSLTSGGIIEQFF

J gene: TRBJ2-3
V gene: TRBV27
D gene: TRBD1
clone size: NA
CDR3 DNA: TGTGCCAGCAATACCTTGGACAGGGTACGCGCTAGCACAGATACGCAGTATTTT
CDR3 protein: CASNTLDRVRASTDTQYF

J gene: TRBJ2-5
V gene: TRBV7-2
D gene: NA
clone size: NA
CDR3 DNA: TGTGCCAGCAGCTTTCAGGTCCAAGAGACCCAGTACTTC
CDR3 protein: CASSFQVQETQYF

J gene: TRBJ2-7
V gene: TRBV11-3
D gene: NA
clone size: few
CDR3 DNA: TGTGCCACTTCTCTCCCCGGACAGTACTACGAGCAGTACTTC
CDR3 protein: CATSLPGQYYEQYF

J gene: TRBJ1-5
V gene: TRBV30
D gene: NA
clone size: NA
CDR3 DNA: TGTGCCTGGAGTTGGGGGGGTTCCCAGCCCCAGCATTTT
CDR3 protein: CAWSWGGSQPQHF

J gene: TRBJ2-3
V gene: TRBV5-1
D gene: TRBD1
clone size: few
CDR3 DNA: TGCGCCAGCAGCTTGACAGGGGGGTTCACAGATACGCAGTATTTT
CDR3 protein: CASSLTGGFTDTQYF

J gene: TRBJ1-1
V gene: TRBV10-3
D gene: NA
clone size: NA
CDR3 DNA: TGTGCCATCAGTGCAAACAGGGAAAACACTGAAGCTTTCTTT
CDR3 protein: CAISANRENTEAFF

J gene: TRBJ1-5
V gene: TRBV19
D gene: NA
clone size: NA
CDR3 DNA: TGTGCCAGTAGGGCCAGGCCTTTGGGTGTCAGTTATCAGCCCCAGCATTTT
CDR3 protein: CASRARPLGVSYQPQHF

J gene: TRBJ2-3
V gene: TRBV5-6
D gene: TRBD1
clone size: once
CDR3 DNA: TGTGCCAGCAGCTTAGAGGGGGCGGGTGATACGCAGTATTTT
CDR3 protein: CASSLEGAGDTQYF

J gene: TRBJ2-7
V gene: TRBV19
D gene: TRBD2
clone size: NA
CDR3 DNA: TGTGCCAGCTCGATAGCGGGAGGGTTCGGCGAGCAGTACTTC
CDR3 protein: CASSIAGGFGEQYF

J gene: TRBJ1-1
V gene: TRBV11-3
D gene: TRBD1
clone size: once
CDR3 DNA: TGTGCCAGCAGCCGTTCCGACAGGGGAGACACTGAAGCTTTCTTT
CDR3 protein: CASSRSDRGDTEAFF

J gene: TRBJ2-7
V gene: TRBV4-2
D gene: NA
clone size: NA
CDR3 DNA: TGTGCCAGCAGCCTAAGCGGGTACGAGCAGTACTTC
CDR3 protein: CASSLSGYEQYF

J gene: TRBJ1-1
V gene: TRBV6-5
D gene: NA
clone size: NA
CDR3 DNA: TGTGCCATCCAAATGTGGGGCACTAACACTGAAGCTTTCTTT
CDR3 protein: CAIQMWGTNTEAFF

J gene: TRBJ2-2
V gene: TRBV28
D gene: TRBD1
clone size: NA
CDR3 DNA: TGTGCCAGCAGTTCAGGGGGCTTGGACACCGGGGAGCTGTTTTTT
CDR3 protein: CASSSGGLDTGELFF

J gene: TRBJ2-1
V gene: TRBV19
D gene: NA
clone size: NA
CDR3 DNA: TGTGCCAGTAGTATAGAGGGCAGGGCCTACAATGAGCAGTTCTTC
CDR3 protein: CASSIEGRAYNEQFF

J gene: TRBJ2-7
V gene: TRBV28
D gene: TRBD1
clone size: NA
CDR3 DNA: TGTGCCAGCAGTCGTGGACAGGGGACATACGAGCAGTACTTC
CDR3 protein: CASSRGQGTYEQYF

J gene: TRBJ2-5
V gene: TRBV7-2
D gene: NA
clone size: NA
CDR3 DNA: TGTGCCAGCAGCTCAGCGAGCCAGGGGCCAGAGACCCAGTACTTC
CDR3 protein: CASSSASQGPETQYF

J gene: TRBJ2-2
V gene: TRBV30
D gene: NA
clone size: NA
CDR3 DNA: TGTGCCTGGAGTGTACGTGGGCCCGGGGAGCTGTTTTTT
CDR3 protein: CAWSVRGPGELFF

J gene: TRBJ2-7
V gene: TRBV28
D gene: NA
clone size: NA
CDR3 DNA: TGTGCCAGCAGTTTGTATACAGGGAACTACGAGCAGTACTTC
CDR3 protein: CASSLYTGNYEQYF